Listed here are 7 T cell receptor beta chains from one sample, sequenced in a study of T cells expressing NK-cell markers. TCRdb reprocessed the 5' RACE reads and reports one entry per CDR3 protein, with no DNA. There are around 380,000 distinct CDR3 sequences in the sample, with approximately 11% held by the top ten. Sequencing was carried out using blood T cells: a sorted CD56 or NKG2C T cell subset, CD4+ or CD8+ T cells, or bulk PBMC T cells (not recorded which). Every receptor here comes from a woman aged 45-60 years in good health.

The rearrangement joins TRBV5-1 to TRBJ2-5; there is no DNA to check the TCRdb D call of TRBD2. The CDR3 spans 14 residues. Germline-derived CDR1 and CDR2 are SGHRS and YFSETQ. This chain's CDR3 is CASSLAGLKETQYF.

CDR3: CASYGRTGELFF. The V gene is TRBV6-2 or TRBV6-3, the J gene TRBJ2-2. This CDR3 has 12 amino acids. The germline V gene has CDR1 MNHEY and CDR2 SVGEGT.

The V call is TRBV6-1, the J call TRBJ2-1; no DNA is available, so the TRBD1 call from TCRdb remains unchecked. The CDR3 has 16 residues. CDR1 is MNHNS and CDR2 is SASEGT in the germline V gene. CDR3: CASSEPGRGIGDEQFF.

The chain is built from TRBV5-1 and TRBJ1-6. The V gene's germline CDR1 is SGHRS and CDR2 YFSETQ. CDR3 length: 12 residues. CDR3 residues: CASSLSGSPLHF.

J is TRBJ1-2 and V is TRBV20-1. The CDR3 extends over 14 amino acids. Germline CDR1 is DFQATT and CDR2 is SNEGSKA (reference sequence). CDR3: CSASGLGTNYGYTF.

This rearrangement joins TRBV20-1 to TRBJ2-4; the TCRdb call, TRBD2, lacks DNA for checking. The CDR3 is made up of 14 amino acids. Looked up from germline, CDR1 is DFQATT and CDR2 is SNEGSKA (reference sequence). CDR3 region: CSALSVVAGHIQYF.

The genes are TRBV6-1 and TRBJ1-5. CDR3 length: 15 amino acids. The germline gives CDR1 MNHNS, CDR2 SASEGT. The CDR3 is CASSEGGYSNQPQHF.